These T cell receptor beta chains were read from a single sample in a study of spatial heterogeneity in lung cancer. Each CDR3 protein is one row after TCRdb ran MiXCR on the 5' RACE reads. The sample consists of about 17,000 distinct CDR3 sequences, about 18% of them appearing once. Specimen: PBMCs, collected at follow-up. Source of these receptors: a male donor with early-stage non-small cell lung cancer. CDR3s include the opening cysteine and the closing phenylalanine or tryptophan. A D gene is named only where the DNA matches it firmly. Size tells how often a clone was seen (once, few, many) or the class of an expanded clone, and some rows leave it out.

abundance	v_gene	j_gene	d_gene	CDR3aa	CDR3nt
few	TRBV9	TRBJ2-1	NA	CASSPGTSTYNEQFF	TGTGCCAGCAGCCCCGGGACTTCGACTTACAATGAGCAGTTCTTC
few	TRBV6-6	TRBJ1-2	TRBD1	CASSYYGTGFYTF	TGTGCCAGCAGTTACTACGGGACAGGGTTCTACACCTTC
medium-sized	TRBV6-2/TRBV6-3	TRBJ2-6	NA	CASRPLTAAFSGANVLTF	TGTGCCAGCCGCCCTCTCACCGCAGCCTTCTCTGGGGCCAACGTCCTGACTTTC
many	TRBV11-1	TRBJ1-1	NA	CASSVTGNTEAFF	TGTGCCAGCAGCGTGACAGGGAACACTGAAGCTTTCTTT
NA	TRBV29-1	TRBJ1-2	TRBD1	CSVDRGDYGYTF	TGCAGCGTCGACAGGGGGGACTATGGCTACACCTTC
medium-sized	TRBV12-3/TRBV12-4	TRBJ1-1	NA	CASRTVLNTEAFF	TGTGCCAGCAGAACGGTCTTGAACACTGAAGCTTTCTTT
few	TRBV4-1	TRBJ2-7	TRBD2	CASSGGGVAYEQYF	TGCGCCAGCAGCGGGGGAGGGGTAGCTTACGAGCAGTACTTC
few	TRBV6-2/TRBV6-3	TRBJ1-2	NA	CASSPRGGDGYTF	TGTGCCAGCAGCCCCCGGGGGGGTGATGGCTACACCTTC
medium-sized	TRBV5-5	TRBJ2-7	NA	CASSLVVDTNYEQYF	TGTGCCAGCAGCTTGGTAGTGGACACAAACTACGAGCAGTACTTC
NA	TRBV3-1	TRBJ1-2	TRBD1	CASSQDAGTGSGLYYGYTF	TGTGCCAGCAGCCAAGACGCTGGGACAGGGTCGGGTTTATACTATGGCTACACCTTC
once	TRBV9	TRBJ2-7	NA	CASSVSHSSSYEQYF	TGTGCCAGCAGCGTCTCACACTCCAGCTCCTACGAGCAGTACTTC
NA	TRBV10-1	TRBJ1-1	NA	CASSESGDIEAFF	TGCGCCAGCAGTGAGTCCGGGGATATTGAAGCTTTCTTT
many	TRBV9	TRBJ2-5	NA	CASSVGGFETQYF	TGTGCCAGCAGCGTAGGAGGATTCGAGACCCAGTACTTC
many	TRBV29-1	TRBJ2-1	NA	CSVGGMYNEQFF	TGCAGCGTTGGAGGGATGTACAATGAGCAGTTCTTC
many	TRBV27	TRBJ2-7	TRBD1	CASTRRGVSRDRAYEQYF	TGTGCCAGCACCCGCCGCGGCGTATCCCGGGACAGAGCCTACGAGCAGTACTTC
medium-sized	TRBV7-8	TRBJ2-7	TRBD2	CASSLVIGSGGSRLYF	TGTGCCAGCAGCTTAGTAATTGGTAGCGGGGGTTCCCGCTTGTACTTC
medium-sized	TRBV4-1	TRBJ1-6	NA	CASSQGWSPLHF	TGCGCCAGCAGCCAAGGATGGTCACCCCTCCACTTT
few	TRBV7-6	TRBJ2-7	TRBD1	CASSHRGTYEQYF	TGTGCCAGCAGCCACAGGGGAACCTACGAGCAGTACTTC
few	TRBV2	TRBJ1-5	NA	CASSATGFNQPQHF	TGTGCCAGCAGCGCAACAGGGTTCAATCAGCCCCAGCATTTT
many	TRBV28	TRBJ2-3	NA	CASSLSVRVTFSHYTPRDTQYF	TGTGCCAGCAGTTTAAGTGTTCGGGTGACTTTTAGTCACTATACCCCTCGGGATACGCAGTATTTT
few	TRBV29-1	TRBJ2-3	TRBD2	CSVDVSGGASDTQYF	TGCAGCGTTGATGTTAGCGGGGGGGCGTCAGATACGCAGTATTTT
NA	TRBV20-1	TRBJ2-3	TRBD2	CSARLPGAGGLQSTDTQYF	TGCAGTGCTAGACTTCCCGGGGCGGGGGGGCTACAAAGCACAGATACGCAGTATTTT
NA	TRBV5-1	TRBJ2-7	NA	CASSQDYTGREQYF	TGCGCCAGCAGCCAAGATTATACAGGGCGGGAGCAGTACTTC
few	TRBV18	TRBJ1-4	NA	CASSPDSLVGEKLFF	TGTGCCAGCTCACCCGACAGTCTGGTGGGTGAAAAACTGTTTTTT
NA	TRBV12-3/TRBV12-4	TRBJ2-4	TRBD2	CASSLAGTSGVSGKNIQYF	TGTGCCAGCAGTTTAGCGGGGACTAGCGGGGTTTCTGGCAAAAACATTCAGTACTTC
few	TRBV20-1	TRBJ2-3	NA	CSARGIPADTQYF	TGCAGTGCTAGAGGAATACCCGCAGATACGCAGTATTTT
many	TRBV10-3	TRBJ1-4	NA	CAISDPHSFATNEKLFF	TGTGCCATCAGTGACCCTCATTCTTTTGCAACTAATGAAAAACTGTTTTTT
few	TRBV20-1	TRBJ1-5	NA	CSGSRDINQPQHF	TGCAGTGGATCCCGGGACATCAATCAGCCCCAGCATTTT
NA	TRBV19	TRBJ2-7	TRBD1	CASSLRQGSYEQYF	TGTGCCAGTAGTCTCCGACAGGGGTCCTACGAGCAGTACTTC
NA	TRBV19	TRBJ2-5	TRBD2	CASSTSGEQETQYF	TGTGCCAGTAGTACTAGCGGGGAACAAGAGACCCAGTACTTC
once	TRBV4-3	TRBJ2-1	TRBD1	CASSRQRLTGGFYNEQFF	TGCGCCAGCAGCCGCCAACGTCTGACAGGGGGCTTTTACAATGAGCAGTTCTTC
few	TRBV7-9	TRBJ2-7	TRBD1	CASSPRTGGAYEQYF	TGTGCCAGCAGCCCCCGGACAGGGGGAGCCTACGAGCAGTACTTC
many	TRBV20-1	TRBJ2-7	TRBD1	CSAMDRGASYEQYF	TGCAGTGCTATGGACAGGGGGGCCTCCTACGAGCAGTACTTC
NA	TRBV4-1	TRBJ2-1	NA	CASSQWGGPVDEQFF	TGCGCCAGCAGCCAGTGGGGGGGCCCTGTTGATGAGCAGTTCTTC
medium-sized	TRBV9	TRBJ2-3	TRBD2	CASSALSGGRTDTQYF	TGTGCCAGCAGCGCCTTGAGCGGGGGGCGTACAGATACGCAGTATTTT
NA	TRBV5-5	TRBJ1-2	TRBD1	CASSLAMTGGRMDGYTF	TGTGCCAGCAGCTTGGCCATGACAGGGGGCAGGATGGATGGCTACACCTTC
medium-sized	TRBV2	TRBJ1-2	NA	CASSGVFPEYGYTF	TGTGCCAGCAGCGGGGTCTTTCCGGAATATGGCTACACCTTC
few	TRBV12-3/TRBV12-4	TRBJ1-6	NA	CASRGLVNSPLHF	TGTGCCAGCAGGGGGTTAGTTAATTCACCCCTCCACTTT
NA	TRBV29-1	TRBJ2-5	NA	CSVGRAQETQYF	TGCAGCGTTGGCCGGGCTCAAGAGACCCAGTACTTC
many	TRBV13	TRBJ1-3	NA	CASSFLSTIYF	TGTGCCAGCAGCTTCCTTTCCACCATATATTTT
few	TRBV3-1	TRBJ2-7	TRBD1	CASSKLDRGAYEQYF	TGTGCCAGCAGCAAATTGGACAGGGGTGCCTACGAGCAGTACTTC
NA	TRBV27	TRBJ1-4	NA	CATNKAGATNEKLFF	TGTGCCACCAACAAGGCGGGGGCAACTAATGAAAAACTGTTTTTT
NA	TRBV7-9	TRBJ1-5	NA	CASSLEGTDNQPQHF	TGTGCCAGCAGCTTAGAGGGGACGGACAATCAGCCCCAGCATTTT
NA	TRBV5-5	TRBJ2-4	NA	CASSNPPGTQYF	TGTGCCAGCAGCAATCCTCCGGGAACACAGTACTTC
NA	TRBV5-6	TRBJ1-2	TRBD1	CASREAGTGGEYGYTF	TGTGCCAGCAGGGAAGCCGGGACAGGGGGAGAATATGGCTACACCTTC
few	TRBV18	TRBJ2-7	TRBD1	CASSSYRGDEQYF	TGTGCCAGCTCATCGTACAGGGGCGACGAGCAGTACTTC
medium-sized	TRBV11-2	TRBJ2-3	NA	CASSLGGVTDTQYF	TGTGCCAGCAGCTTAGGAGGGGTCACAGATACGCAGTATTTT
NA	TRBV12-3/TRBV12-4	TRBJ2-7	TRBD2	CASSFWGGYEQYF	TGTGCCAGCAGTTTTTGGGGGGGCTACGAGCAGTACTTC
few	TRBV7-3	TRBJ1-6	NA	CASSLRGHSNSPLHF	TGTGCCAGCAGCTTAAGAGGGCATTCTAATTCACCCCTCCACTTT
few	TRBV6-1	TRBJ1-1	TRBD1	CASSEDGRGTEAFF	TGTGCCAGCAGTGAAGATGGCAGGGGGACTGAAGCTTTCTTT
many	TRBV18	TRBJ1-6	NA	CASSPQTAAGSPLHF	TGTGCCAGCTCACCACAAACGGCAGCTGGGTCACCCCTCCACTTT
few	TRBV7-9	TRBJ2-5	NA	CTSSLDRGQETQYF	TGTACCAGCAGCTTAGACCGGGGGCAAGAGACCCAGTACTTC
few	TRBV6-1	TRBJ1-5	NA	CASSESAYQPQHF	TGTGCCAGCAGTGAGTCGGCGTATCAGCCCCAGCATTTT
NA	TRBV5-7	TRBJ2-2	TRBD1	CASSLWTGDCGGELFF	TGTGCCAGCAGCTTGTGGACAGGGGATTGTGGCGGGGAGCTGTTTTTT
NA	TRBV3-1	TRBJ1-6	NA	CASSQLRVRNSPLHF	TGTGCCAGCAGCCAACTCAGGGTACGGAATTCACCCCTCCACTTT
medium-sized	TRBV20-1	TRBJ1-1	NA	CSARDPLQGNTEAFF	TGCAGTGCTAGAGACCCTCTTCAGGGGAACACTGAAGCTTTCTTT
NA	TRBV19	TRBJ2-3	NA	CASTSDQDTQYF	TGTGCCAGTACCTCGGACCAAGATACGCAGTATTTT
NA	TRBV11-3	TRBJ2-3	NA	CASSFGEDTQYF	TGTGCCAGCAGCTTTGGGGAGGATACGCAGTATTTT
few	TRBV4-1	TRBJ2-1	NA	CASSQTTQGINEQFF	TGCGCCAGCAGCCAAACAACGCAGGGTATCAATGAGCAGTTCTTC